This TCR beta chain comes out of a study of CD8 T cells in ankylosing spondylitis. Findings of the study overall: In the blood and synovial fluid of reactive arthritis, some motif variants had been previously reported. Several highly homologous variants made up a TCR beta motif, and this motif appeared characteristic of ankylosing spondylitis blood.

The ends were cut back, 3 bases at V and 6 bases at J, with 14 bases in the middle. The length of the CDR3 is 15 residues. Germline CDR1 MDHEN, CDR2 SYDVKM. TCRdb independently ran MiXCR on the 5' RACE reads; one entry per CDR3 protein. Of 200,000 to 250,000 distinct CDR3 sequences listed, over 9.5% were seen once; the top ten hold roughly 23%. With respect to this clonotype: Its antigen is as yet unknown.

The source is a male donor with ankylosing spondylitis or in good health (not recorded which). The specimen sequenced was blood, either unsorted or a sorted T cell fraction (not recorded which). J is TRBJ1-4 and V is TRBV28, with a tentative D call TRBD1 (5 bases). In DNA form, the CDR3 reads TGTGCCAGCAGTTTTGGAGGGGAAGAGTATGAAAAACTGTTTTTT. Translated: CASSFGGEEYEKLFF. Based on the CDR3 plus reference TRBV28 and TRBJ1-4, the full variable domain is DVKVTQSSRYLVKRTGEKVFLECVQDMDHENMFWYRQDPGLGLRLIYFSYDVKMKEKGDIPEGYSVSREKKERFSLILESASTNQTSMYLCASSFGGEEYEKLFFGSGTQLSVL.